This is a list of T cell receptor beta chains from one sample in a study of T cell responses to AZD1222 COVID-19 vaccine. The repertoire was sequenced with immunoSEQ multiplex PCR; TCRdb's copy has only in-frame clones and lacks some. The sample includes roughly 190,000 clones, about 89% of them seen just once. The sample in question was peripheral blood, obtained 28 days after the second AZD1222 dose. The receptors originated from an adult who received the AZD1222 COVID-19 vaccine. Both conserved end residues are part of each CDR3. A D gene is named only where the DNA matches it firmly. Size tells how often a clone was seen (once, few, many) or the class of an expanded clone, and some rows leave it out.

V gene,D gene,clone size,J gene,CDR3 protein,CDR3 DNA
TRBV6-5,.,.,TRBJ1-6,CATLDSRGGNSPLHF,TGTGCCACCCTGGACAGTAGGGGCGGGAATTCACCCCTCCACTTT
TRBV27,.,.,TRBJ2-7,CASSFYGGEQYF,TGTGCCAGCAGTTTTTACGGGGGCGAGCAGTACTTC
TRBV4-1,.,.,TRBJ2-3,CASSPRRTSTDTQYF,TGCGCCAGCAGCCCCCGGAGGACCAGCACAGATACGCAGTATTTT
TRBV19,.,.,TRBJ2-7,CASEGPSYEQYF,TGTGCCAGTGAGGGTCCCAGCTACGAGCAGTACTTC
TRBV3-1/TRBV3-2,.,.,TRBJ2-1,CASSQDNYNEQFF,TGTGCCAGCAGCCAAGACAACTACAATGAGCAGTTCTTC
TRBV18,.,.,TRBJ1-1,CASSPLGGRETEAFF,TGTGCCAGCTCACCACTGGGGGGAAGGGAAACTGAAGCTTTCTTT
TRBV10-1,TRBD2,.,TRBJ2-3,CASSESGTSGVHF,TGCGCCAGCAGTGAGTCGGGGACTAGCGGGGTCCATTTT
TRBV7-2,TRBD1,.,TRBJ1-1,CASSRDRVNEAFF,TGTGCCAGCAGCCGGGACAGGGTCAATGAAGCTTTCTTT
TRBV20-1,.,.,TRBJ2-7,CSASGWALYEQYF,TGCAGTGCTAGTGGGTGGGCTCTCTACGAGCAGTACTTC
TRBV5-6,.,once,TRBJ1-1,CASSLIPQMNTEAFF,TGTGCCAGCAGCTTGATCCCCCAGATGAACACTGAAGCTTTCTTT
TRBV7-3,.,.,TRBJ2-1,CASSFIPYNEQFF,TGTGCCAGCAGCTTCATTCCTTACAATGAGCAGTTCTTC
TRBV6-5,.,.,TRBJ2-7,CATKDQEYEQYF,TGTGCCACCAAAGACCAAGAATACGAGCAGTACTTC
TRBV2,TRBD1,.,TRBJ2-1,CASTRQGLDEQFF,TGTGCCAGCACCCGACAGGGGTTGGATGAGCAGTTCTTC
TRBV3-1/TRBV3-2,TRBD1,.,TRBJ2-7,CASSQARTGYEQYF,TGTGCCAGCAGCCAAGCGAGGACAGGGTACGAGCAGTACTTC
TRBV27,TRBD2,.,TRBJ2-1,CASSFRASGSSFGHEQFF,TGTGCCAGCAGTTTTAGGGCTAGCGGGAGTTCTTTCGGACATGAGCAGTTCTTC
TRBV7-8,.,.,TRBJ1-2,CASSPRRDRLPNYGYTF,TGTGCCAGCAGCCCCCGGCGGGACCGCCTGCCTAACTATGGCTACACCTTC
TRBV12-3/TRBV12-4,.,.,TRBJ1-6,CASSLSGQTRFYF,TGTGCCAGCAGTTTATCAGGACAGACACGATTCTACTTT
TRBV6-2/TRBV6-3,TRBD1,few,TRBJ1-5,CASSYSPTGGSNQPQHF,TGTGCCAGCAGTTACTCGCCCACAGGGGGAAGCAATCAGCCCCAGCATTTT
TRBV4-3,TRBD2,.,TRBJ2-5,CASSHGTSGGKTQYF,TGCGCCAGCAGCCATGGGACTAGCGGAGGGAAGACCCAGTACTTC
TRBV5-1,.,.,TRBJ1-4,CASSSTGTNLGSNEKLFF,TGCGCCAGCAGCTCAACCGGGACAAATTTAGGGAGTAATGAAAAACTGTTTTTT
TRBV5-1,.,.,TRBJ1-1,CASSSPTGNRNTEAFF,TGCGCCAGCAGCTCCCCGACAGGAAATCGGAACACTGAAGCTTTCTTT
TRBV2,.,.,TRBJ2-2,CASALRDLDTGELFF,TGTGCCAGCGCCTTACGGGACTTAGACACCGGGGAGCTGTTTTTT
TRBV11-2,.,.,TRBJ1-2,CASSLVSRTGSYGYTF,TGTGCCAGCAGCTTAGTAAGTCGTACAGGGAGCTATGGCTACACCTTC
TRBV12-3/TRBV12-4,.,.,TRBJ2-7,CASSSDRAHEQYF,TGTGCCAGCAGTTCGGACAGAGCCCACGAGCAGTACTTC
TRBV7-2,.,.,TRBJ2-2,CASSHKALGFGELFF,TGTGCCAGCAGCCACAAAGCACTCGGCTTCGGGGAGCTGTTTTTT
TRBV7-2,.,.,TRBJ1-2,CASSLSRDGLSFGYTF,TGTGCCAGCAGTCTTTCGAGGGACGGTCTGTCCTTTGGCTACACCTTC
TRBV2,.,few,TRBJ2-2,CASSEEAIGPTGELFF,TGTGCCAGCAGTGAAGAAGCGATCGGACCGACCGGGGAGCTGTTTTTT
TRBV30,.,.,TRBJ1-1,CAWSGYRMTEAFF,TGTGCCTGGAGTGGTTACAGGATGACTGAAGCTTTCTTT
TRBV30,TRBD1,.,TRBJ1-1,CAWNRQGADTEAFF,TGTGCCTGGAACAGACAGGGGGCCGACACTGAAGCTTTCTTT
TRBV24-1,.,.,TRBJ1-1,CATSDPRPELDVNTEAFF,TGTGCCACCAGTGATCCTCGACCTGAACTCGATGTGAACACTGAAGCTTTCTTT
TRBV5-8,.,.,TRBJ1-5,CASSLGQGRRQPQHF,TGTGCCAGCAGCTTGGGCCAGGGGAGAAGGCAGCCCCAGCATTTT
TRBV24-1,.,.,TRBJ1-5,CATSDSGGGNQPQHF,TGTGCCACCAGTGATTCGGGCGGGGGAAATCAGCCCCAGCATTTT
TRBV7-7,TRBD1,once,TRBJ2-3,CASSPWTGGASDTQYF,TGTGCTAGCAGCCCATGGACAGGGGGCGCATCGGATACGCAGTATTTT
TRBV7-8,.,.,TRBJ1-6,CASSPSGGKGGNSPLHF,TGTGCCAGCAGCCCATCCGGAGGGAAGGGAGGCAATTCACCCCTCCACTTT
TRBV10-3,.,.,TRBJ1-6,CAISEQGPPKPLHF,TGTGCCATCAGTGAACAGGGCCCCCCGAAACCCCTCCACTTT
TRBV18,.,.,TRBJ2-5,CASSPHSGETQYF,TGTGCCAGCTCACCACACAGTGGGGAGACCCAGTACTTC
TRBV29-1,.,.,TRBJ1-3,CSVEDGSSGNTIYF,TGCAGCGTTGAGGACGGGTCCTCTGGAAACACCATATATTTT
TRBV5-8,.,once,TRBJ2-1,CASSLSSPDEQFF,TGTGCCAGCAGCTTGTCTAGCCCCGATGAGCAGTTCTTC
TRBV10-3,.,.,TRBJ1-1,CAISEKNTEAFF,TGTGCCATCAGTGAGAAGAACACTGAAGCTTTCTTT
TRBV7-9,TRBD1,.,TRBJ2-4,CASSPPGTGRDIQYF,TGTGCCAGCAGCCCGCCCGGGACAGGGAGGGACATTCAGTACTTC
TRBV21-1,.,.,TRBJ1-1,CASSNSRGGRTEAFF,TGTGCCAGCAGCAACTCCCGCGGGGGGAGGACTGAAGCTTTCTTT